The 10 T cell receptor beta chains listed next were all sequenced from one sample in a study of T cells in Graves' hyperthyroidism and ophthalmopathy (dated by TCRdb to 2018 to 2020). To prepare the library, multiplex PCR was applied. TCRdb lists the instrument as Illumina HiSeq 2000. Amplification of TCR beta CDR3 regions was carried out from RNA transcripts. The first round of RT-PCR for the TCR CDR3 was performed with the HTBI primer set and the Qiagen OneStep RT-PCR kit. TCRdb applied fastp at Q25 and MiXCR to the public reads, then kept only in-frame beta chains. When rows share a CDR3 protein, they turn into one entry using the most common DNA and genes. This sample comprises roughly 500,000 distinct CDR3 sequences, over 45% of them detected only once. The ten largest clones add up to around two fifths of the sample. The sample comprised peripheral blood or thyroid tissue (not recorded which). All receptors derive from an adult woman with Graves' disease, either hyperthyroidism or ophthalmopathy (not recorded which).

There are a few counts of this clonotype. The chain employs TRBV7-9 and TRBJ2-7; D not resolved. Per germline, CDR1 SEHNR and CDR2 FQNEAQ (reference sequence). The CDR3 has 12 residues. Deletions cut 5 bases from V and 5 bases from J, with 10 bases between. In DNA form, the CDR3 reads TGTGCCAGCAGCCCAGGTAGTGACGAGCAGTACTTC. It codes for CASSPGSDEQYF.

This clonotype was seen ten or more times. This chain uses TRBV20-1 with TRBJ2-3; 10 bases are a match to TRBD2. Germline V CDR1 and CDR2: DFQATT, SNEGSKA (reference sequence). The CDR3 is 16 residues long. V dropped 3 bases and J dropped 4; count of bases not matched to a gene: 10. CDR3 DNA: TGCAGTGCTAGCGATCACCTAGCGGGAGACGCAGATACGCAGTATTTT. This codes for CSASDHLAGDADTQYF.

V is TRBV7-9 and J is TRBJ2-7; D is unresolved. Germline CDR1 is SEHNR and CDR2 is FQNEAQ (reference sequence). V lost 3 bases, J lost 1 base, and 13 bases lay in between. This CDR3 comprises 15 residues. DNA of the CDR3: TGTGCCAGCAGCTTGGCCGGTCATTCGTCCTACGAGCAGTACTTC. Amino acids: CASSLAGHSSYEQYF.

V usage is TRBV7-2 and J usage is TRBJ2-7; the match to TRBD1 covers 9 bases. Germline CDR1 and CDR2: SGHTA and FQGNSA. This CDR3 is built from 15 residues. Germline trimming cut 2 bases from V and 7 bases from J; bases unmatched to any gene: 9. The CDR3 sequence: CASSLSEGQGEEQYF. CDR3 DNA: TGTGCCAGCAGCTTATCCGAGGGACAGGGTGAAGAGCAGTACTTC.

CDR3 DNA sequence: TGTGCCAGCAGCCAAGAAACCGCCGATACGCAGTATTTT. It codes for CASSQETADTQYF. The chain uses TRBV14 and TRBJ2-3, with D unclear. V was clipped by 0 bases and J by 6 bases, with 7 bases between them. Germline values: CDR1 SGHDN, CDR2 FVKESK. The CDR3 is 13 residues long.

The rearrangement uses TRBV28 and TRBJ2-7, with 7 bases that match TRBD1. The V and J ends lost 7 bases and 2 bases, in that order; junction bases with no gene match: 8. CDR1 is MDHEN, CDR2 SYDVKM, per germline. The CDR3 sequence is 14 residues long. The CDR3 bases are TGTGCCAGCACACCCGGACAGGCGACCTACGAGCAGTACTTC. It yields the protein CASTPGQATYEQYF.

The V call is TRBV5-6, the J call TRBJ2-7, with a possible D match to TRBD1 (5 bases). The CDR3 is made up of 15 amino acids. Deletions cut 4 bases from V and 3 bases from J, with 17 bases between. Germline CDR1 reads SGHDT; CDR2 reads YYEEEE. CDR3 residues: CASSVVSGRDYEQYF. Written as DNA, the CDR3 is TGTGCCAGCAGCGTAGTTTCTGGCAGGGACTACGAGCAGTACTTC.

This clonotype has a count of ten or more. The genes are TRBV7-2 and TRBJ2-7, with TRBD2 matching over 9 bases. Trimming at V came to 6 bases and at J to 1 base, leaving 7 bases not matched to a gene. This CDR3 spans 15 amino acids. From germline, CDR1 is SGHTA and CDR2 FQGNSA. CDR3 in amino acids: CASSLAGGGSYEQYF. As DNA, the CDR3 is TGTGCCAGCAGTTTGGCGGGAGGGGGATCCTACGAGCAGTACTTC.

The CDR3 reads CSAKKREGTGELFF. CDR3 in DNA: TGCAGTGCTAAAAAGCGGGAGGGCACCGGGGAGCTGTTTTTT. The chain carries TRBV20-1 and TRBJ2-2, with 10 nucleotides matching TRBD2. The CDR3 runs 14 residues. The trim removed 4 bases at V and 4 bases at J, leaving 3 bases unmatched. Germline V gives CDR1 DFQATT, CDR2 SNEGSKA (reference sequence).

This clonotype was recorded a few times. This sequence joins TRBV6-6 and TRBJ1-2; D ambiguous. Germline CDR1 MNHNY, CDR2 SVGAGI (reference sequence). V lost 10 bases and J 8 bases, leaving 14 bases between the germline ends. This CDR3 has 11 amino acids. As DNA, the CDR3 is TGTGCCACATCTTCGGATAGGGGCTACACCTTC. Translated, it gives CATSSDRGYTF.